Each of the 7 T cell receptor beta chains below was sequenced from the same sample in a study of shared clonotypes between healthy human individuals. Profiling relied on immunoSEQ multiplex PCR, and the TCRdb table lists in-frame clones only, not all of them. The sample includes roughly 2.1 million clones, about 92% of them seen just once. As defined, naive CD8 cells were CD45RO-negative and positively selected for CCR7, with terminally differentiated effector memory CD45RA+ cells excluded. The sample was naive CD8+ T cells from PBMCs. Receptors originate from a man aged 18 to 30 in good health. Some clones in this sample may be carry-over from other donors' samples.

The V and J genes are TRBV5-6 and TRBJ2-7; possibly TRBD1 or TRBD2 for D (5 bases each). Germline values: CDR1 SGHDT, CDR2 YYEEEE. Trimming took off 4 bases at V and 3 bases at J, with 11 bases between the two ends. The CDR3 totals 13 residues. The chain's CDR3 is CASSVGAGYEQYF. CDR3 nucleotides: TGTGCCAGCAGCGTCGGGGCAGGCTACGAGCAGTACTTC.

The chain recombines TRBV6-5 with TRBJ1-5, with TRBD1 matching over 9 bases. V shed 6 bases, J shed 6 bases, and the junction held 6 bases outside the gene matches. This CDR3 region has 14 residues. CDR1 is MNHEY and CDR2 is SVGAGI in the germline V gene. CDR3 in amino acids: CASRPGQGTQPQHF. In DNA, the CDR3 is TGTGCCAGCAGGCCGGGACAGGGAACTCAGCCCCAGCATTTT.

The chain links TRBV5-4 to TRBJ2-3; 10 bases line up with TRBD1. The germline V gene encodes CDR1 SGHNT and CDR2 YYREEE (reference sequence). This CDR3 contains 16 residues. The J segment lost 5 bases and the V segment lost 0 bases, leaving 6 bases of the junction unmatched. CDR3 sequence (DNA): TGTGCCAGCAGCTTGGGAAGGACAGGGGGTGGAGATACGCAGTATTTT. This codes for CASSLGRTGGGDTQYF.

The chain links TRBV5-1 to TRBJ2-2; TRBD1 agrees at 11 bases. Germline trimming cut 2 bases from V and 7 bases from J; bases unmatched to any gene: 4. Germline CDR1 SGHRS, CDR2 YFSETQ. CDR3 length: 15 amino acids. CDR3 DNA: TGCGCCAGCAGCTTCTGGACAGGGGGCAACGGGGAGCTGTTTTTT. It encodes CASSFWTGGNGELFF.

In its sample, this clone was seen a few times. This sequence joins TRBV30 and TRBJ1-5; D gene unclear. The CDR3 contains 13 residues. V was clipped by 1 base and J by 2 bases, with 6 bases between them. CDR1 is GTSNPN, CDR2 SVGIG, per germline (reference sequence). The CDR3 sequence: CAWSDEGNQPQHF. The CDR3 nucleotides are TGTGCCTGGAGTGATGAAGGCAATCAGCCCCAGCATTTT.

The CDR3 DNA is TGTGCCACCAGTCCCGGCCTGAACACTGAAGCTTTCTTT. It encodes CATSPGLNTEAFF. This chain links TRBV15 with TRBJ1-1; D ambiguous. The CDR3 contains 13 residues. CDR1 LNHNV and CDR2 YYDKDF come from the germline V gene (reference sequence). The V and J ends lost 6 bases and 0 bases respectively, with 8 bases between them.

The chain links TRBV7-9 to TRBJ2-3; possible D gene TRBD2, 6 bases. The length of the CDR3 is 17 residues. V lost 5 bases to trimming and J lost 4 bases, with 22 bases between them. From germline, CDR1 is SEHNR and CDR2 FQNEAQ (reference sequence). CDR3 protein: CASSTPGGKEGSDTQYF. The CDR3 bases are TGTGCCAGCAGCACGCCCGGGGGTAAGGAGGGCTCAGATACGCAGTATTTT.